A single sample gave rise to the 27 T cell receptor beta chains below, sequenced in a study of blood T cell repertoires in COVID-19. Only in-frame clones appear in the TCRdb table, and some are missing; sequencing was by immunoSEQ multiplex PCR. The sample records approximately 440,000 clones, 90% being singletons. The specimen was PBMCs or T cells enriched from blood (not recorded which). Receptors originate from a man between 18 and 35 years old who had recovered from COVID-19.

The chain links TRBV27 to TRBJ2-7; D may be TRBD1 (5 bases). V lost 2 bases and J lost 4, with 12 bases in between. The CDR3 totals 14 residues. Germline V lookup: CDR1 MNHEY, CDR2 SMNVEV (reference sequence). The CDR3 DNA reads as TGTGCCAGCAGTTTAGAAGGGGCGGAATACGAGCAGTACTTC. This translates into CASSLEGAEYEQYF.

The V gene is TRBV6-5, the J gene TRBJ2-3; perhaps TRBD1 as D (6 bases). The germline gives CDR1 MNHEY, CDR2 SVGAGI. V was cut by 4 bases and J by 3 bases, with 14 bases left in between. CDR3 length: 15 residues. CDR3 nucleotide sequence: TGTGCCAGCAGTTCGACCGGGACAAAGACAGATACGCAGTATTTT. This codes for CASSSTGTKTDTQYF.

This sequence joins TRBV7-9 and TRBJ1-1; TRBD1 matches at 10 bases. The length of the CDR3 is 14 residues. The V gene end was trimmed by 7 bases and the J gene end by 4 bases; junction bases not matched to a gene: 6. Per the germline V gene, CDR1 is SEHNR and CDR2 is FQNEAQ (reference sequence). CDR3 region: CASTLDRGITEAFF. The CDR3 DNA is TGTGCCAGCACCCTGGACAGGGGGATCACTGAAGCTTTCTTT.

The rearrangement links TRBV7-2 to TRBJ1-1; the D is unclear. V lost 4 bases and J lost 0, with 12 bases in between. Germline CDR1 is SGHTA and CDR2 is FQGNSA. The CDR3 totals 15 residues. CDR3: CASSSSITVNTEAFF. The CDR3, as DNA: TGTGCCAGCAGCTCATCTATCACTGTGAACACTGAAGCTTTCTTT.

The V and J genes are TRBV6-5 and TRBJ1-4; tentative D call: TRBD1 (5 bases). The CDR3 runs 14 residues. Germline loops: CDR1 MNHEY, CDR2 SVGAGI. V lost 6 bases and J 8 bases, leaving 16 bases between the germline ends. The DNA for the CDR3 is TGTGCCAGCAGAATCGGGACTGAGGCGGAAAAACTGTTTTTT. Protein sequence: CASRIGTEAEKLFF.

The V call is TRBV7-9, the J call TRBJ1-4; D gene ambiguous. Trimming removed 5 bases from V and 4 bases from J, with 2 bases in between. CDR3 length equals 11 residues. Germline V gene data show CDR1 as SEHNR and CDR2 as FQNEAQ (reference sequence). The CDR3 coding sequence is TGTGCCAGCAGCCTTAATGAAAAACTGTTTTTT. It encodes CASSLNEKLFF. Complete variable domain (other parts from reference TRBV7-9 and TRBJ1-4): DTGVSQNPRHKITKRGQNVTFRCDPISEHNRLYWYRQTLGQGPEFLTYFQNEAQLEKSRLLSDRFSAERPKGSFSTLEIQRTEQGDSAMYLCASSLNEKLFFGSGTQLSVL.

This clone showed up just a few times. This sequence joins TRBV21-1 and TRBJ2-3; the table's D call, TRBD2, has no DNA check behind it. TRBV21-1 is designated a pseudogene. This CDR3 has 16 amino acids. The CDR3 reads CASSKGGGISTDTQYF. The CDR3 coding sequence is TGTGCCAGCAGCAAAGGGGGCGGGATCAGCACAGATACGCAGTATTTT.

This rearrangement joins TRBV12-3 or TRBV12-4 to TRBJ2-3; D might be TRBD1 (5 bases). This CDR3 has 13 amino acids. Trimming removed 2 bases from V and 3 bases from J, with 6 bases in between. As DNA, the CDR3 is TGTGCCAGCAGTTTAAGGGGAACAGATACGCAGTATTTT. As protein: CASSLRGTDTQYF.

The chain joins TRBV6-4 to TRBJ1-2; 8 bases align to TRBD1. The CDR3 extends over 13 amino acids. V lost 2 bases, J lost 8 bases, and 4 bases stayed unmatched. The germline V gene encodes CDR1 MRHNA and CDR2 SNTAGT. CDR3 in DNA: TGTGCCAGCAGTGACGGACAGGGTCAAGGCTACACCTTC. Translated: CASSDGQGQGYTF.

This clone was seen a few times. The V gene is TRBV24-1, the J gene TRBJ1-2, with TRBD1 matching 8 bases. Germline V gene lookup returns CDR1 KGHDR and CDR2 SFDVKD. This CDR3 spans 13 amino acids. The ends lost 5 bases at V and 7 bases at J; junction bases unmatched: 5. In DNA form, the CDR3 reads TGTGCCACCAGTGCAGGGGGCCGTGGTGGCTACACCTTC. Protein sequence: CATSAGGRGGYTF.

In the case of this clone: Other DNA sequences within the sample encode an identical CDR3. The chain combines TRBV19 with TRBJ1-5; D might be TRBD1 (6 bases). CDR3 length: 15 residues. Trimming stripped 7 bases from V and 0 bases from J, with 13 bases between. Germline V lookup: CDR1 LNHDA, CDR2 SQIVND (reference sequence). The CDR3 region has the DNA TGTGCCAGTACCCCGACAGGTTATAGCAATCAGCCCCAGCATTTT. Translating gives CASTPTGYSNQPQHF.

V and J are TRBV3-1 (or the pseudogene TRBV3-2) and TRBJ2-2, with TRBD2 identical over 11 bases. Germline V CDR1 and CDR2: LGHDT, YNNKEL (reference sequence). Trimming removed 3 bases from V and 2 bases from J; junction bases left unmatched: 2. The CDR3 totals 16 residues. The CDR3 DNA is TGTGCCAGCAGCCATGGGACTAGCGGAAACACCGGGGAGCTGTTTTTT. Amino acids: CASSHGTSGNTGELFF.

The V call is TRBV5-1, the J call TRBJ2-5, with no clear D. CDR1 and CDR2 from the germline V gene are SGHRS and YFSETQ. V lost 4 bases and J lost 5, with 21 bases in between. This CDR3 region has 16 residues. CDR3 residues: CASSPPSGSGGETQYF. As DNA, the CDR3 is TGCGCCAGCAGCCCTCCGTCCGGGTCGGGTGGGGAGACCCAGTACTTC.

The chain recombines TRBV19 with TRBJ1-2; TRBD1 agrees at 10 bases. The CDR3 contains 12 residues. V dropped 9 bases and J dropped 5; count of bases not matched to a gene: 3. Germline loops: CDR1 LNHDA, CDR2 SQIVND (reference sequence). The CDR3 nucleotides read TGTGCCAGCGGGGACAGGGGATATGGCTACACCTTC. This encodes CASGDRGYGYTF.

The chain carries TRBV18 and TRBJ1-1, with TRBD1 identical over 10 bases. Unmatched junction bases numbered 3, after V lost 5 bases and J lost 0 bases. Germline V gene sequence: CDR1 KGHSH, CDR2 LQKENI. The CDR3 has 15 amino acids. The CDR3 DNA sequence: TGTGCCAGCTCAGGAGGGACAGGGGTGAACACTGAAGCTTTCTTT. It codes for CASSGGTGVNTEAFF. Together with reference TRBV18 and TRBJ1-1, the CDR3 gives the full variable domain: NAGVMQNPRHLVRRRGQEARLRCSPMKGHSHVYWYRQLPEEGLKFMVYLQKENIIDESGMPKERFSAEFPKEGPSILRIQQVVRGDSAAYFCASSGGTGVNTEAFFGQGTRLTVV.

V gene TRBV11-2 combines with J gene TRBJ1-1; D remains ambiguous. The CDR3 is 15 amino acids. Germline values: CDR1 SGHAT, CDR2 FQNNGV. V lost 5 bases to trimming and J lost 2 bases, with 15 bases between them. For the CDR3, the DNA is TGTGCCAGCAGCCTTCCGCCCGAGATAAACACTGAAGCTTTCTTT. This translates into CASSLPPEINTEAFF.

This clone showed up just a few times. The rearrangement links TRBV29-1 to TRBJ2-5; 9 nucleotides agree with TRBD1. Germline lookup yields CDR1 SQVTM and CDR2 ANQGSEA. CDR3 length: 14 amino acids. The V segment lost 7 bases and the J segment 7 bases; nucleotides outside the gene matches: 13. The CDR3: CSGVEAGQGVTQYF. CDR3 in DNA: TGCAGCGGGGTGGAGGCGGGACAGGGCGTGACCCAGTACTTC. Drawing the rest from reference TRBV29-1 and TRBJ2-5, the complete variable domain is SAVISQKPSRDICQRGTSLTIQCQVDSQVTMMFWYRQQPGQSLTLIATANQGSEATYESGFVIDKFPISRPNLTFSTLTVSNMSPEDSSIYLCSGVEAGQGVTQYFGPGTRLLVL.

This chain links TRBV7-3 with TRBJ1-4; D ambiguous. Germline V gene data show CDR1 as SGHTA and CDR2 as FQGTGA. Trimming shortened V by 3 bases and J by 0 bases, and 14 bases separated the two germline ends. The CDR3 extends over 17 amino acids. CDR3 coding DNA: TGTGCCAGCAGCTTTCGCGGAAGAATTGCAACTAATGAAAAACTGTTTTTT. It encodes CASSFRGRIATNEKLFF.

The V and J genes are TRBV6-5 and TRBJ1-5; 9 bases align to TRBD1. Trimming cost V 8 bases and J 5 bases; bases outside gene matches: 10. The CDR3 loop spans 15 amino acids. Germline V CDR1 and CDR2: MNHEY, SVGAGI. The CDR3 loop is CASCEQGAPHQPQHF. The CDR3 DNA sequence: TGTGCCAGCTGCGAACAGGGGGCCCCTCATCAGCCCCAGCATTTT.

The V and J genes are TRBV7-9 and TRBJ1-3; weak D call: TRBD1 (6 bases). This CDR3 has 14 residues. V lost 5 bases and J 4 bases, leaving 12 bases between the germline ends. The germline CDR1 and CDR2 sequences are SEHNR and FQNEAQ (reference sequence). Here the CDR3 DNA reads TGTGCCAGCAGCAAATCCGGGACAGGAAACACCATATATTTT. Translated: CASSKSGTGNTIYF.

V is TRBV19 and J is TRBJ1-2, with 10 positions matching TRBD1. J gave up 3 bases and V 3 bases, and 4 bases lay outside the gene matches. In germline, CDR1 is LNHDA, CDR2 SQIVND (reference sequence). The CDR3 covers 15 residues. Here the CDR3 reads CASSIGQGVYYGYTF. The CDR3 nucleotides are TGTGCCAGTAGTATTGGACAGGGGGTTTACTATGGCTACACCTTC.

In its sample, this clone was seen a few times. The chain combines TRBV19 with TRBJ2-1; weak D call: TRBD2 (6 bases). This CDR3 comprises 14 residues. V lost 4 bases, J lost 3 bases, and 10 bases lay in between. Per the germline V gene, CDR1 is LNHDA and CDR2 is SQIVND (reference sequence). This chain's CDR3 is CASSSLANYNEQFF. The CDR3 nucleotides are TGTGCCAGTAGTAGTCTAGCGAACTACAATGAGCAGTTCTTC.

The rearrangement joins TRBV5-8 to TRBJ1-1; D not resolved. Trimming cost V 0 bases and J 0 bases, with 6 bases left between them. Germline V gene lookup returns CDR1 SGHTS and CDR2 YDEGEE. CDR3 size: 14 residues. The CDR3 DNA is TGTGCCAGCAGCTTGGGAGTAATGAACACTGAAGCTTTCTTT. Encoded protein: CASSLGVMNTEAFF.

The CDR3: CASSAGGARETQYF. For the CDR3, the DNA is TGCGCCAGCAGTGCCGGGGGAGCCAGGGAGACCCAGTACTTC. The rearrangement uses TRBV10-1 and TRBJ2-5; D perhaps matches TRBD2 (6 bases). The CDR3 is 14 amino acids. The V end lost 4 bases, the J end lost 5 bases, and 14 bases lay between the germline ends. Per germline, CDR1 WNHNN and CDR2 SYGVQD (reference sequence).

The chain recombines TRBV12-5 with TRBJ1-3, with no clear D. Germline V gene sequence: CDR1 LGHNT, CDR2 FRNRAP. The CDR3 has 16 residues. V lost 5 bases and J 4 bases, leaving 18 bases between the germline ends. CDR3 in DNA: TGTGCTAGTGGTCCCACGGCGGTGCAATGGGGAAACACCATATATTTT. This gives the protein CASGPTAVQWGNTIYF.

CDR3 coding DNA: TGTGCCATCAGTGAGTCGACAGGGGGAGAGACCCAGTACTTC. This translates into CAISESTGGETQYF. The chain is built from TRBV10-3 and TRBJ2-5; 9 bases are shared with TRBD1. Per the germline V gene, CDR1 is ENHRY and CDR2 is SYGVKD. V was pared by 0 bases and J by 4 bases, with 0 bases of the junction left unmatched. CDR3 length: 14 residues.

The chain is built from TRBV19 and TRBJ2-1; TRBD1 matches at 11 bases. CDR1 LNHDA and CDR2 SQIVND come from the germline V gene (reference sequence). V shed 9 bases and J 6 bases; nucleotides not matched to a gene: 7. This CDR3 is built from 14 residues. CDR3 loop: CASVRGQGANEQFF. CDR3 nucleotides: TGTGCCAGCGTACGCGGACAGGGGGCCAATGAGCAGTTCTTC.